This T cell receptor beta chain was obtained from a study of CD8 T cells in ankylosing spondylitis. Study results and limitations: There was reportedly significant enrichment of clones that were disease-linked in matched ankylosing spondylitis synovial fluid. Ankylosing spondylitis blood appeared to carry a characteristic TCR beta motif of seven to nine highly homologous variants.

Looked up from germline, CDR1 is DFQATT and CDR2 is SNEGSKA (reference sequence). Trimming removed 0 bases at V and 0 bases at J, with 14 bases between. The CDR3 has 16 residues. Construction of TCR beta libraries was performed using quantitative 5'-RACE with molecular barcodes. TCRdb re-called the 5' RACE reads with MiXCR, one entry per CDR3 protein. The sample holds some 300,000 distinct CDR3 sequences, about 20% seen once. This clonotype was observed a few times. The antigen is undetermined. This chain uses TRBV20-1 with TRBJ2-5; tentatively, D is TRBD1 or TRBD2 (5 bases each). This TCR came from a female donor with ankylosing spondylitis or in good health (not recorded which). Material for sequencing was blood, either unsorted or a sorted T cell fraction (not recorded which). The CDR3 is CSARDWARGDQETQYF. The CDR3 DNA sequence: TGCAGTGCTAGAGATTGGGCTAGAGGGGACCAAGAGACCCAGTACTTC.